The 23 T cell receptor beta chains listed next were all sequenced from one sample in a study of cytomegalovirus exposure and HLA in healthy donors (dated by TCRdb to about 2017). Library creation used the immunoSEQ multiplex PCR assay. The multiplex PCR relied on a mix of 60 forward primers for TCR Vbeta segments and 13 reverse primers for TCR Jbeta segments. TCRdb took this table from immuneACCESS and kept in-frame rearrangements with V and J called. Such tables lack part of the clones; where checked against another copy, unresolved V genes explain under half of the gap, and the rest is unexplained. This sample has about 76,000 clones in its table, and 70% to 80% of those were observed once. 2.5% of the sample is held by the ten biggest clonotypes. Sample: PBMCs. These receptors came from a man aged 25-40 years in good health and CMV-seronegative.

This clone appeared once. This chain connects TRBV6-1 to TRBJ2-1, with D maybe TRBD2 (7 bases). The V end was cut by 4 bases, the J end by 4 bases, with 20 bases between. The CDR3 is 17 amino acids. Germline lookup yields CDR1 MNHNS and CDR2 SASEGT. CDR3 region: CASSARGGAALYNEQFF. The CDR3, as DNA: TGTGCCAGCAGTGCCAGAGGGGGGGCCGCCCTTTACAATGAGCAGTTCTTC.

The chain recombines TRBV2 with TRBJ1-2; no clear D. Trimming took 5 bases from V and 4 from J, leaving 11 bases between them. Germline V gene lookup returns CDR1 SNHLY and CDR2 FYNNEI. The CDR3 is 13 residues long. The CDR3 region is CASSPVLSYGYTF. Written as DNA, the CDR3 is TGTGCCAGCAGTCCGGTTCTGAGCTATGGCTACACCTTC.

The chain joins TRBV28 to TRBJ2-7; 7 bases match TRBD1. From germline, CDR1 is MDHEN and CDR2 SYDVKM. V shed 5 bases and J 5 bases; nucleotides not matched to a gene: 3. This CDR3 has 12 residues. The CDR3 sequence is CASSLRGNEQYF. CDR3 DNA: TGTGCCAGCAGTCTCAGGGGGAACGAGCAGTACTTC.

This chain uses TRBV4-1 with TRBJ1-6; unclear D gene. The length of the CDR3 is 17 residues. Trimming pared 1 base from V and 7 bases from J, leaving 17 bases between. Per germline, CDR1 MGHRA and CDR2 YSYEKL. CDR3 sequence (DNA): TGCGCCAGCAGCCAAGTTCCCCCGGGAGATTCAAATTCACCCCTCCACTTT. It is translated as CASSQVPPGDSNSPLHF.

The gene calls are TRBV27 and TRBJ2-1; D possibly corresponds to TRBD2 (6 bases). The CDR3 is 14 residues long. Germline-derived CDR1 and CDR2 are MNHEY and SMNVEV (reference sequence). V gave up 4 bases and J gave up 6 bases, with 13 bases separating them. CDR3 loop: CASSWGGGRNEQFF. Here the CDR3 DNA reads TGTGCCAGCAGTTGGGGCGGAGGGCGCAATGAGCAGTTCTTC.

The gene calls are TRBV7-9 and TRBJ2-5; TRBD1 is a possible D gene (6 bases). CDR1 is SEHNR, CDR2 FQNEAQ, per germline (reference sequence). CDR3 length: 14 amino acids. Trimming left V 5 bases short and J 5 bases short, with 15 bases between. As DNA, the CDR3 is TGTGCCAGCAGCCCCACAGGGTCAGGCGAGACCCAGTACTTC. This translates into CASSPTGSGETQYF.

There are a few counts of this clone. V is TRBV9 and J is TRBJ1-1; D remains ambiguous. The germline V gene has CDR1 SGDLS and CDR2 YYNGEE. V lost 4 bases to trimming and J lost 2 bases, with 15 bases between them. This CDR3 is built from 15 residues. CDR3 region: CASSPRGRDNTEAFF. CDR3 nucleotides: TGTGCCAGCAGCCCCCGGGGTAGGGATAACACTGAAGCTTTCTTT.

The V call is TRBV6-5, the J call TRBJ2-1; 12 bases fit TRBD2. The V gene end was trimmed by 6 bases and the J gene end by 4 bases; junction bases not matched to a gene: 4. Per germline, CDR1 MNHEY and CDR2 SVGAGI. The CDR3 is made up of 15 amino acids. CDR3 sequence (DNA): TGTGCCAGCAGCTCCGGGACTAGCGGGTACAATGAGCAGTTCTTC. Translating gives CASSSGTSGYNEQFF.

The V and J genes are TRBV4-1 and TRBJ2-7, with D possibly TRBD1 on 6 matching bases. Trimming took 0 bases from V and 6 from J, leaving 12 bases between them. The CDR3 length is 14 residues. The germline CDR1 and CDR2 sequences are MGHRA and YSYEKL. CDR3: CASSQEIAGVEQYF. In nucleotides, the CDR3 is TGCGCCAGCAGCCAAGAAATCGCAGGGGTCGAGCAGTACTTC.

The chain has TRBV30 and TRBJ2-6; TRBD1 is a possible D gene (5 bases). Germline V gives CDR1 GTSNPN, CDR2 SVGIG (reference sequence). V was trimmed by 0 bases and J by 0 bases, leaving 18 bases between them. CDR3 length: 19 residues. CDR3 DNA sequence: TGTGCCTGGAGTGTACAATCGTTTCTAGGGGTCTCTGGGGCCAACGTCCTGACTTTC. Protein product: CAWSVQSFLGVSGANVLTF. Based on the CDR3 plus reference TRBV30 and TRBJ2-6, the full variable domain is SQTIHQWPATLVQPVGSPLSLECTVEGTSNPNLYWYRQAAGRGLQLLFYSVGIGQISSEVPQNLSASRPQDRQFILSSKKLLLSDSGFYLCAWSVQSFLGVSGANVLTFGAGSRLTVL.

This clone has only one observation. The rearrangement uses TRBV5-4 and TRBJ2-3; unclear D gene. The length of the CDR3 is 14 residues. Germline assignment: CDR1 SGHNT and CDR2 YYREEE (reference sequence). The V and J ends lost 6 bases and 0 bases respectively, with 11 bases between them. The CDR3 loop is CASKKSTSTDTQYF. The CDR3 region has the DNA TGTGCCAGCAAAAAGTCCACTAGCACAGATACGCAGTATTTT.

The chain has TRBV6-1 and TRBJ2-2; D perhaps matches TRBD1 (6 bases). The V end was cut by 4 bases, the J end by 5 bases, with 11 bases between. Germline CDR1 reads MNHNS; CDR2 reads SASEGT. CDR3 length equals 14 residues. The CDR3 nucleotides are TGTGCCAGCAGTGGGACAGCCTTTACCGGGGAGCTGTTTTTT. Translated: CASSGTAFTGELFF.

This clone was counted a single time. V gene TRBV7-2 combines with J gene TRBJ2-7, with 11 positions matching TRBD2. This CDR3 is built from 14 residues. Germline V gene sequence: CDR1 SGHTA, CDR2 FQGNSA. V was clipped by 4 bases and J by 1 base; unmatched bases: 0. The CDR3 sequence: CASSSSGGSYEQYF. The CDR3 DNA follows: TGTGCCAGCAGCTCTAGCGGGGGGTCCTACGAGCAGTACTTC.

This chain links TRBV5-1 with TRBJ2-1; TRBD2 matches 8 bases. The junction had 11 bases not matched to a gene; V was cut back by 4 bases and J by 8 bases. The CDR3 length is 15 residues. Germline assignment: CDR1 SGHRS and CDR2 YFSETQ. In DNA, the CDR3 is TGCGCCAGCAGCCCGATATCTAGCGGGCACCATGAGCAGTTCTTC. It encodes CASSPISSGHHEQFF.

The chain joins TRBV28 to TRBJ1-4; 7 bases align to TRBD1. The CDR3 loop spans 15 amino acids. Per germline, CDR1 MDHEN and CDR2 SYDVKM. Trimming cost V 5 bases and J 2 bases; bases outside gene matches: 5. The CDR3 spells CASSPLTGTNEKLFF. The DNA for the CDR3 is TGTGCCAGCAGTCCACTGACAGGGACTAATGAAAAACTGTTTTTT.

The chain employs TRBV5-1 and TRBJ1-5; TRBD1 matches 7 bases. Germline V CDR1 and CDR2: SGHRS, YFSETQ. V was pared by 2 bases and J by 3 bases, with 2 bases of the junction left unmatched. The CDR3 has 14 residues. The CDR3 loop reads CASSLTGDNQPQHF. The DNA of the CDR3 is TGCGCCAGCAGCTTAACAGGGGACAATCAGCCCCAGCATTTT. The whole variable domain, filled in from reference TRBV5-1 and TRBJ1-5, reads KAGVTQTPRYLIKTRGQQVTLSCSPISGHRSVSWYQQTPGQGLQFLFEYFSETQRNKGNFPGRFSGRQFSNSRSEMNVSTLELGDSALYLCASSLTGDNQPQHFGDGTRLSIL.

V is TRBV7-6 and J is TRBJ2-5; TRBD2 agrees at 13 bases. The last part of the DNA fits TRBJ2-7 better; the J call may be wrong. CDR1 SGHVS and CDR2 FNYEAQ come from the germline V gene. This CDR3 comprises 15 residues. The chain's CDR3 is CASSVGTSGTYEQYF. Written as DNA, the CDR3 is TGTGCCAGCAGCGTCGGGACTAGCGGGACTTACGAGCAGTACTTC.

The V and J genes are TRBV7-9 and TRBJ1-1; no firm D call. Germline V gene lookup returns CDR1 SEHNR and CDR2 FQNEAQ (reference sequence). V lost 3 bases and J lost 8, with 10 bases in between. This CDR3 comprises 12 residues. The CDR3 here is CASSLTPGEAFF. The DNA of the CDR3 is TGTGCCAGCAGCTTGACCCCCGGGGAAGCTTTCTTT.

The V and J genes are TRBV28 and TRBJ2-3; 12 bases match TRBD2. The CDR3 runs to 17 residues. Germline values: CDR1 MDHEN, CDR2 SYDVKM. V lost 0 bases, J lost 8 bases, and 9 bases stayed unmatched. CDR3 in amino acids: CASSLWSLAGGPGTQYF. The CDR3 DNA follows: TGTGCCAGCAGTTTATGGTCGCTAGCGGGAGGGCCGGGTACGCAGTATTTT.

This chain connects TRBV13 to TRBJ2-2; D is uncertain. The CDR3 has 12 amino acids. Deletions cut 5 bases from V and 7 bases from J, with 8 bases between. CDR1 and CDR2 (germline): PRHDT, FYEKMQ (reference sequence). The CDR3 here is CASSPVSGELFF. For the CDR3, the DNA is TGTGCCAGCAGCCCCGTGAGCGGGGAGCTGTTTTTT.

The V call is TRBV29-1, the J call TRBJ1-2; 8 bases align to TRBD1. This CDR3 has 11 residues. V dropped 3 bases and J dropped 8; count of bases not matched to a gene: 2. From germline, CDR1 is SQVTM and CDR2 ANQGSEA. CDR3 nucleotides: TGCAGCGTTGAGGACAGGGAAGGCTACACCTTC. It is translated as CSVEDREGYTF. The whole variable domain, remainder taken from reference TRBV29-1 and TRBJ1-2, is SAVISQKPSRDICQRGTSLTIQCQVDSQVTMMFWYRQQPGQSLTLIATANQGSEATYESGFVIDKFPISRPNLTFSTLTVSNMSPEDSSIYLCSVEDREGYTFGSGTRLTVV.

V and J are TRBV5-6 and TRBJ2-7; no clear D gene. Germline-derived CDR1 and CDR2 are SGHDT and YYEEEE. CDR3 length: 14 residues. V lost 4 bases to trimming and J lost 3 bases, with 14 bases between them. CDR3 DNA: TGTGCCAGCAGCCCGGCCCCTAGTGGCTACGAGCAGTACTTC. Its translation: CASSPAPSGYEQYF.

This chain joins TRBV4-2 and TRBJ1-2, with 8 bases lining up with TRBD1. Germline CDR1 reads LGHNA; CDR2 reads YNFKEQ. The trim removed 7 bases at V and 8 bases at J, leaving 9 bases unmatched. The CDR3 has 13 amino acids. DNA for the CDR3: TGTGCCAGCAACCTAGACAGGGGTGAAGGCTACACCTTC. Translated, it gives CASNLDRGEGYTF.